Following are 23 T cell receptor beta chains from one sample sequenced in a study of cytomegalovirus exposure and HLA in healthy donors. Amplification used 60 Vbeta primers and 13 Jbeta primers. This table comes from immunoSEQ multiplex PCR, and its TCRdb copy is limited to in-frame clones, with some not included. This table has about 190,000 clones, more than 65% appearing once. What was sequenced was PBMCs. The receptors here all came from a man between 40 and 49 years old in good health and CMV-seropositive.

This clone was observed a few times. The genes are TRBV7-3 and TRBJ2-3; TRBD2 agrees at 8 bases. In germline, CDR1 is SGHTA, CDR2 FQGTGA. The CDR3 length is 15 residues. J gave up 6 bases and V 3 bases, and 8 bases lay outside the gene matches. CDR3: CASSLAGGPVDTQYF. The CDR3 region has the DNA TGTGCCAGCAGCTTGGCGGGGGGCCCCGTGGATACGCAGTATTTT.

The chain links TRBV5-4 to TRBJ2-7; perhaps TRBD2 as D (6 bases). CDR1 is SGHNT and CDR2 is YYREEE in the germline V gene (reference sequence). This CDR3 has 14 amino acids. V lost 0 bases, J lost 2 bases, and 9 bases lay in between. The CDR3 DNA sequence: TGTGCCAGCAGCTTGGCGGGGGTTGCCTACGAGCAGTACTTC. Protein sequence: CASSLAGVAYEQYF.

This clone was seen only once. The chain combines TRBV28 with TRBJ2-7; D gene unclear. V lost 10 bases and J 2 bases, leaving 12 bases between the germline ends. Germline CDR1 and CDR2: MDHEN and SYDVKM. The CDR3 sequence is 12 residues long. The CDR3: CATTRVPYEQYF. The CDR3 bases are TGTGCCACCACTCGGGTACCCTACGAGCAGTACTTC. The variable domain in full, completed from reference TRBV28 and TRBJ2-7, reads DVKVTQSSRYLVKRTGEKVFLECVQDMDHENMFWYRQDPGLGLRLIYFSYDVKMKEKGDIPEGYSVSREKKERFSLILESASTNQTSMYLCATTRVPYEQYFGPGTRLTVT.

The chain is built from TRBV5-1 and TRBJ1-3, with D hard to call. Germline-derived CDR1 and CDR2 are SGHRS and YFSETQ. The ends were cut back, 0 bases at V and 2 bases at J, with 15 bases in the middle. This CDR3 spans 17 amino acids. CDR3 nucleotide sequence: TGCGCCAGCAGCTTGGCTTTGTCAGGCGGGACTGGAAACACCATATATTTT. The encoded protein is CASSLALSGGTGNTIYF.

The V call is TRBV30, the J call TRBJ2-4; 10 bases line up with TRBD1. The V and J ends lost 2 bases and 7 bases, in that order; junction bases with no gene match: 11. Germline CDR1 and CDR2: GTSNPN and SVGIG (reference sequence). CDR3 length equals 16 residues. CDR3 coding DNA: TGTGCCTGGAGTAAAACCGGGACAGGGGAAGGGAACATTCAGTACTTC. Its translation: CAWSKTGTGEGNIQYF.

The chain carries TRBV27 and TRBJ1-1; 8 nucleotides align to TRBD1. J was trimmed by 5 bases and V by 8 bases; bases with no gene match: 19. Germline-derived CDR1 and CDR2 are MNHEY and SMNVEV (reference sequence). The CDR3 contains 17 residues. CDR3 coding DNA: TGTGCCAGCTCCCCCCCGCCAGGGGGCATCGTAGGTACTGAAGCTTTCTTT. Translated, it gives CASSPPPGGIVGTEAFF.

This clone was observed a few times. The chain couples TRBV6-5 to TRBJ2-5; 8 nucleotides match TRBD2. The ends lost 0 bases at V and 4 bases at J; junction bases unmatched: 7. CDR1 and CDR2 (germline): MNHEY, SVGAGI. CDR3 size: 16 residues. Here the CDR3 DNA reads TGTGCCAGCAGTTACTCGAGTCTAGCGGGTATAGAGACCCAGTACTTC. It encodes CASSYSSLAGIETQYF.

The V call is TRBV4-1, the J call TRBJ2-7; weak D call: TRBD2 (6 bases). Trimming pared 4 bases from V and 7 bases from J, leaving 14 bases between. In germline, CDR1 is MGHRA, CDR2 YSYEKL. The CDR3 is 13 residues long. The CDR3 sequence is CASSPPGGGEQYF. The CDR3 nucleotides read TGCGCCAGCAGCCCCCCTGGGGGAGGAGAGCAGTACTTC.

J is TRBJ2-1 and V is TRBV5-1; 7 bases agree with TRBD2. CDR1 is SGHRS, CDR2 YFSETQ, per germline. V was clipped by 0 bases and J by 1 base; unmatched bases: 7. The CDR3 loop spans 17 amino acids. The CDR3 DNA reads TGCGCCAGCAGCTTGGGATCGTCTAGCGGTTCCTACAATGAGCAGTTCTTC. It specifies CASSLGSSSGSYNEQFF.

CDR3 sequence: CASSPGQGVDEQYF. The CDR3 DNA sequence: TGTGCCAGTAGTCCGGGACAGGGGGTCGACGAGCAGTACTTC. The chain recombines TRBV19 with TRBJ2-7, with 11 bases matching TRBD1. The CDR3 totals 14 residues. Unmatched junction bases numbered 5, after V lost 5 bases and J lost 5 bases. CDR1 LNHDA and CDR2 SQIVND come from the germline V gene (reference sequence).

The chain uses TRBV10-3 and TRBJ1-2; D is unclear. The CDR3 runs 15 residues. V was pared by 8 bases and J by 1 base, with 17 bases between. Germline values: CDR1 ENHRY, CDR2 SYGVKD. The CDR3 here is CAICFGDGGNYGYTF. The CDR3 nucleotides are TGTGCCATCTGCTTCGGTGACGGAGGTAACTATGGCTACACCTTC.

This clone was seen a single time. The chain links TRBV14 to TRBJ2-5, with 7 bases lining up with TRBD1. CDR3 length: 15 residues. Trimming removed 4 bases from V and 2 bases from J; junction bases left unmatched: 7. Germline V gene lookup returns CDR1 SGHDN and CDR2 FVKESK. CDR3 in amino acids: CASSPRDRKQETQYF. Here the CDR3 DNA reads TGTGCCAGCAGCCCCCGGGACAGAAAACAAGAGACCCAGTACTTC.

This chain connects TRBV9 to TRBJ2-3; D is ambiguous. Germline assignment: CDR1 SGDLS and CDR2 YYNGEE. V was cut by 0 bases and J by 0 bases, with 11 bases left in between. The CDR3 runs to 16 residues. The CDR3, as DNA: TGTGCCAGCAGCGTAGATGGAGACCCTAGCACAGATACGCAGTATTTT. This gives the protein CASSVDGDPSTDTQYF.

This chain uses TRBV2 with TRBJ2-7; D possibly corresponds to TRBD1 (6 bases). V was clipped by 8 bases and J by 2 bases, with 19 bases between them. From germline, CDR1 is SNHLY and CDR2 FYNNEI. The CDR3 is made up of 15 amino acids. The chain's CDR3 is CASDPQGQDTYEQYF. As DNA, the CDR3 is TGTGCCAGCGACCCTCAGGGGCAGGACACCTACGAGCAGTACTTC.

The V gene is TRBV10-1, the J gene TRBJ1-2; 7 nucleotides match TRBD1. V shed 2 bases, J shed 8 bases, and the junction held 8 bases outside the gene matches. CDR1 is WNHNN, CDR2 SYGVQD, per germline (reference sequence). The length of the CDR3 is 14 residues. The CDR3 loop is CASSEHRQGGGYTF. The CDR3 nucleotides are TGCGCCAGCAGTGAGCACAGGCAAGGGGGCGGCTACACCTTC.

The chain links TRBV29-1 to TRBJ2-3; 12 bases fit TRBD2. Germline CDR1 SQVTM, CDR2 ANQGSEA. V was clipped by 3 bases and J by 2 bases; unmatched bases: 3. CDR3 length: 15 amino acids. The CDR3 loop is CSVDGLAGFTDTQYF. For the CDR3, the DNA is TGCAGCGTTGATGGACTAGCGGGGTTCACAGATACGCAGTATTTT.

A word on this clone: Other DNA sequences from this sample encode an identical CDR3 as well. The chain employs TRBV6-6 and TRBJ1-2; weak D call: TRBD1 (6 bases). The V end lost 5 bases, the J end lost 3 bases, and 10 bases lay between the germline ends. Per the germline V gene, CDR1 is MNHNY and CDR2 is SVGAGI (reference sequence). This CDR3 comprises 13 residues. The CDR3 spells CASSPDRDYGYTF. The CDR3 DNA sequence: TGTGCCAGCAGTCCGGACAGAGACTATGGCTACACCTTC.

The chain recombines TRBV6-7 with TRBJ1-5; 7 bases match TRBD1. Being an ORF, TRBV6-7 has a function that is uncertain. The CDR3 extends over 15 amino acids. V dropped 2 bases and J dropped 4; count of bases not matched to a gene: 5. The CDR3 region is CASSYDRATNQPQHF. The CDR3 region has the DNA TGTGCCAGCAGTTACGACAGGGCAACTAATCAGCCCCAGCATTTT.

The V gene is TRBV6-1, the J gene TRBJ2-5; 7 positions match TRBD1. The CDR3 is 14 residues long. Trimming cost V 6 bases and J 4 bases; bases outside gene matches: 8. Germline assignment: CDR1 MNHNS and CDR2 SASEGT. The CDR3, as DNA: TGTGCCAGCAGGACAGGGACGGGCTCAGAGACCCAGTACTTC. It translates to CASRTGTGSETQYF.

The chain combines TRBV5-6 with TRBJ2-5, with D tentatively TRBD2 (5 bases). This CDR3 has 13 residues. Germline-derived CDR1 and CDR2 are SGHDT and YYEEEE. V shed 1 base and J shed 3 bases, with 7 bases lying between them. The CDR3 region is CASSLKGEETQYF. In DNA form, the CDR3 reads TGTGCCAGCAGCTTGAAGGGAGAAGAGACCCAGTACTTC.

The chain is built from TRBV28 and TRBJ2-7; the D is unclear. Germline V lookup: CDR1 MDHEN, CDR2 SYDVKM. V lost 6 bases and J lost 3, with 9 bases in between. The CDR3 consists of 12 residues. CDR3 loop: CASSLELYEQYF. CDR3 coding DNA: TGTGCCAGCAGCCTAGAGCTCTACGAGCAGTACTTC.

The chain is built from TRBV7-9 and TRBJ2-7, with 9 bases matching TRBD1. Unmatched junction bases numbered 5, after V lost 4 bases and J lost 4 bases. The CDR3 has 14 residues. The germline V gene has CDR1 SEHNR and CDR2 FQNEAQ (reference sequence). The DNA of the CDR3 is TGTGCCAGCAGCTGGGACAGGGATTGGTACGAGCAGTACTTC. This codes for CASSWDRDWYEQYF.

The chain carries TRBV11-3 and TRBJ2-3, with 7 bases fitting TRBD2. Per germline, CDR1 SGHNT and CDR2 YENEEA. This CDR3 is 15 amino acids long. The V segment lost 3 bases and the J segment 3 bases; nucleotides outside the gene matches: 6. The CDR3 is CASSLGREETDTQYF. DNA for the CDR3: TGTGCCAGCAGCTTGGGTCGGGAGGAGACAGATACGCAGTATTTT.